This T cell receptor beta chain was captured in a study of technical replicates of blood from a handful of donors. This CDR3 spans 15 amino acids. Germline V CDR1 and CDR2: MNHEY, SVGAGI. J lost 7 bases, V lost 2 bases, and 7 bases had no gene match. Profiled with immunoSEQ multiplex PCR; TCRdb holds only in-frame clones, not every one. The data hold under 55,000 clones, with 95% to 97% observed a single time. Sequencing was carried out using T cells isolated from PBMCs. This TCR derives from a human donor in good health. The gene calls are TRBV6-5 and TRBJ1-1, with TRBD1 matching 10 bases. CDR3 DNA: TGTGCCAGCAGTTACCATCCCGGGACAGGGGATGAAGCTTTCTTT. Encoded protein: CASSYHPGTGDEAFF.